The 13 T cell receptor beta chains reported below all come from one sample, sequenced in a study of identical twins (TCRdb year 2016). Receptors were amplified or captured by 5' RACE. Sequencing was performed on an Illumina HiSeq 2000. TCRdb handled the public reads itself, with Q25 trimming in fastp and clone calling in MiXCR, and kept productive beta chains. Identical CDR3 protein sequences are pooled into one entry, listed with their most common genes and DNA. For this sample the table gives fewer than 550,000 distinct CDR3 sequences, of which 15% were detected only once. Of the sample, nearly 0.45% falls within the top ten clones. These data also featured in a second study, about yellow fever vaccine responses in identical twins.

Sequencing input: CD4+ T cells sorted from blood. These receptors were collected from a woman between 18 and 29 years old in good health.

This clonotype was detected a few times. The V and J genes are TRBV4-2 and TRBJ2-3; 9 nucleotides match TRBD2. V shed 1 base and J 5 bases; nucleotides not matched to a gene: 16. Germline V gene data show CDR1 as LGHNA and CDR2 as YNFKEQ. The CDR3 length is 19 residues. For the CDR3, the DNA is TGTGCCAGCAGCCAAGCGATGGGACTAGCATTGGGGGTGGAAGATACGCAGTATTTT. Protein product: CASSQAMGLALGVEDTQYF.

This clonotype came up a few times. The chain links TRBV6-1 to TRBJ2-7; 8 bases are a match to TRBD1. The CDR3 length is 13 residues. V trimming: 6 bases; J trimming: 5 bases; junction bases outside the gene matches: 6. Germline V CDR1 and CDR2: MNHNS, SASEGT. Written as DNA, the CDR3 is TGTGCCAGCAGACGACAGGGGTTCGACGAGCAGTACGTC. Amino acid sequence: CASRRQGFDEQYV.

In this sample, this clonotype turned up a few times. The chain recombines TRBV2 with TRBJ1-6; the match to TRBD1 covers 11 bases. Unmatched junction bases numbered 10, after V lost 8 bases and J lost 13 bases. This CDR3 contains 14 residues. Germline CDR1 and CDR2: SNHLY and FYNNEI. The CDR3 is CASLGGTGGVPLHF. The CDR3, as DNA: TGTGCCAGCTTGGGGGGGACAGGGGGTGTCCCCCTCCACTTT.

The chain couples TRBV12-5 to TRBJ2-3; 12 bases line up with TRBD2. In germline, CDR1 is LGHNT, CDR2 FRNRAP. The CDR3 has 18 residues. Germline trimming cut 7 bases from V and 3 bases from J; bases unmatched to any gene: 14. The CDR3, as DNA: TGTGCTAGTGCCCGCCCTAATAAACTAGCGGGAGGTACAGATACGCAGTATTTT. Translated: CASARPNKLAGGTDTQYF.

This clonotype was observed a few times. The chain couples TRBV13 to TRBJ2-3; D remains unclear. This CDR3 spans 14 amino acids. Trimming left V 5 bases short and J 6 bases short, with 15 bases between. CDR1 is PRHDT and CDR2 is FYEKMQ in the germline V gene (reference sequence). The CDR3 sequence is CASSPRLSQDTQYF. CDR3 coding DNA: TGTGCCAGCAGCCCTAGACTTTCTCAGGATACGCAGTATTTT.

Only a few counts were recorded for this clonotype. This sequence joins TRBV3-1 and TRBJ1-2; D is perhaps TRBD1 (5 bases). The CDR3 totals 14 residues. Germline CDR1 reads LGHDT; CDR2 reads YNNKEL (reference sequence). Trimming shortened V by 0 bases and J by 14 bases, and 19 bases separated the two germline ends. Here the CDR3 DNA reads TGTGCCAGCAGCCAAGACCTGAAGGGGACGGTGAGAACCTTC. Translating it yields CASSQDLKGTVRTF. The complete variable domain, with remaining parts taken from reference TRBV3-1 and TRBJ1-2, reads DTAVSQTPKYLVTQMGNDKSIKCEQNLGHDTMYWYKQDSKKFLKIMFSYNNKELIINETVPNRFSPKSPDKAHLNLHINSLELGDSAVYFCASSQDLKGTVRTFGSGTRLTVV.

The chain has TRBV6-1 and TRBJ2-7; D tentatively reads TRBD1 or TRBD2 (6 bases each). The CDR3 runs to 16 residues. Trimming cost V 2 bases and J 6 bases, with 20 bases left between them. Germline V CDR1 and CDR2: MNHNS, SASEGT. CDR3 sequence reads: CASSETPRGTRGEQYF. The CDR3 region has the DNA TGTGCCAGCAGTGAAACCCCCCGCGGGACCAGGGGCGAGCAGTACTTC.

Ten or more counts support this clonotype. The V and J genes are TRBV6-7 and TRBJ2-1, with TRBD1 matching over 7 bases. TRBV6-7 is designated an ORF whose function remains uncertain. After removal of 7 bases from V and 5 bases from J, the junction contained 11 bases not matched to a gene. CDR3 length: 15 amino acids. The CDR3 reads CASTNSGQLDNEQFF. The DNA for the CDR3 is TGTGCCAGCACCAACTCGGGACAGCTCGACAATGAGCAGTTCTTC.

In this sample, this clonotype turned up once. V usage is TRBV20-1 and J usage is TRBJ2-5, with 12 nucleotides matching TRBD2. In germline, CDR1 is DFQATT, CDR2 SNEGSKA (reference sequence). Trimming removed 4 bases from V and 5 bases from J; junction bases left unmatched: 5. This CDR3 has 14 residues. Here the CDR3 DNA reads TGCAGTGCTATTCTAGCGGGAGGGTTGGAGACCCAGTACTTC. Protein product: CSAILAGGLETQYF.

The gene calls are TRBV20-1 and TRBJ2-7; possible D gene TRBD2, 6 bases. CDR3 size: 14 residues. Germline values: CDR1 DFQATT, CDR2 SNEGSKA (reference sequence). V lost 1 base, J lost 2 bases, and 12 bases lay in between. As DNA, the CDR3 is TGCAGTGCTAGAGGGCGCGGGGACCCCTACGAGCAGTACGTC. Protein: CSARGRGDPYEQYV.

This chain joins TRBV28 and TRBJ2-7; 11 bases agree with TRBD1. Germline-derived CDR1 and CDR2 are MDHEN and SYDVKM. With 7 bases clipped from V and 3 bases from J, the junction kept 5 bases outside the gene matches. The CDR3 is 14 residues long. The CDR3 DNA follows: TGTGCCAGCACTCGGGACAGGGGGAGCTACGAGCAGTACGTC. Encoded protein: CASTRDRGSYEQYV.

On this clonotype: Just one base apart from a much larger clone, this may be a read error. The chain recombines TRBV5-1 with TRBJ2-3; D perhaps matches TRBD1 (6 bases). The CDR3 loop spans 16 amino acids. The germline V gene encodes CDR1 SGHRS and CDR2 YFSETQ. The chain's CDR3 is CARSSGQHSSTDTQYF. The CDR3 coding sequence is TGCGCCAGAAGCTCCGGACAGCACTCTAGCACAGATACGCAGTATTTT.

The chain carries TRBV2 and TRBJ2-6, with 8 positions matching TRBD1. The CDR3 totals 17 residues. The junction had 8 bases not matched to a gene; V was cut back by 5 bases and J by 2 bases. The germline V gene encodes CDR1 SNHLY and CDR2 FYNNEI. Here the CDR3 reads CASSHGQGFAGANVLTF. The CDR3 nucleotides are TGTGCCAGCAGTCACGGACAGGGTTTTGCTGGGGCCAACGTCCTGACTTTC.